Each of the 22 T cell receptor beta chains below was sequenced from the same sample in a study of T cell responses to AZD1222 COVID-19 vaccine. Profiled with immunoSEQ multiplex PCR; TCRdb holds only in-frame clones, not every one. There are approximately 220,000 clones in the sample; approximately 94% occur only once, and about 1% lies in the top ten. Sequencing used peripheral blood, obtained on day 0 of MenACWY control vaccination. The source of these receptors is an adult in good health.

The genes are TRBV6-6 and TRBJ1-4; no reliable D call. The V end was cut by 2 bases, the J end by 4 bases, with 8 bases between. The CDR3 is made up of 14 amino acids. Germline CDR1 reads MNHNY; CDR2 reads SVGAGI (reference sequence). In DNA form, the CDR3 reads TGTGCCAGCAGTTACGAACGCCTTAATGAAAAACTGTTTTTT. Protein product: CASSYERLNEKLFF.

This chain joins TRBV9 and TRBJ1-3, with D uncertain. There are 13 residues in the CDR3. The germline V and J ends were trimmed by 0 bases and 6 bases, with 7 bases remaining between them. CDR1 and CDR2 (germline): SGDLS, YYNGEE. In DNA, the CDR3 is TGTGCCAGCAGCGTAGATTTGGTAAACACCATATATTTT. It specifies CASSVDLVNTIYF.

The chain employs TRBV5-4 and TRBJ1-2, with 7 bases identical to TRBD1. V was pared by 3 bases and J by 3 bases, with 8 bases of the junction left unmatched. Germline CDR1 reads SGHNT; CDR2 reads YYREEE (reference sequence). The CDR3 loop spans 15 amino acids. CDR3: CASSSGQSGYYGYTF. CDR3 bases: TGTGCCAGCAGCTCGGGACAGTCGGGCTACTATGGCTACACCTTC. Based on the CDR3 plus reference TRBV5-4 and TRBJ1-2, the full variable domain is ETGVTQSPTHLIKTRGQQVTLRCSSQSGHNTVSWYQQALGQGPQFIFQYYREEENGRGNFPPRFSGLQFPNYSSELNVNALELDDSALYLCASSSGQSGYYGYTFGSGTRLTVV.

CDR3 protein: CASSLVLSRVSYEQYF. The CDR3 bases are TGCGCCAGCAGCTTGGTTCTATCCAGGGTCTCCTACGAGCAGTACTTC. The chain links TRBV5-1 to TRBJ2-7, with D tentatively TRBD1 (5 bases). Trimming stripped 0 bases from V and 0 bases from J, with 13 bases between. The CDR3 length is 16 residues. Germline lookup yields CDR1 SGHRS and CDR2 YFSETQ.

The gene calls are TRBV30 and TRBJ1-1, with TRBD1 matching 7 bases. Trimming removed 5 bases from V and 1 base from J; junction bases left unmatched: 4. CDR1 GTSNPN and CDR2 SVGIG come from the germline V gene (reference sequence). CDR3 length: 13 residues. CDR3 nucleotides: TGTGCCTGGGGGGGACAGCAGAACACTGAAGCTTTCTTT. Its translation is CAWGGQQNTEAFF.

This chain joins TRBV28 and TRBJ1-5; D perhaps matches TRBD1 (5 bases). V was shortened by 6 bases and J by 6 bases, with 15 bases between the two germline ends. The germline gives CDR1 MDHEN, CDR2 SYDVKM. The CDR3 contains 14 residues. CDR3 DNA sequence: TGTGCCAGCAGGGCGGGGGTGGTGACTCAGCCCCAGCATTTT. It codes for CASRAGVVTQPQHF.

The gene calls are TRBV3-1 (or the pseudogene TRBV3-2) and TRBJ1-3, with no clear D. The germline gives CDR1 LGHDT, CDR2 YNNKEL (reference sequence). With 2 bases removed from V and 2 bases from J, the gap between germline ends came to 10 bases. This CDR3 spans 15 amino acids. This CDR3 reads CASSQRGDTGNTIYF. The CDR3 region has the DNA TGTGCCAGCAGCCAACGGGGTGACACTGGAAACACCATATATTTT.

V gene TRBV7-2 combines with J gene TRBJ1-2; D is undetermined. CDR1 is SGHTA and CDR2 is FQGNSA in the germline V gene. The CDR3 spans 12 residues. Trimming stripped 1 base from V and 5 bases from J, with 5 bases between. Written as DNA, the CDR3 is TGTGCCAGCAGCTTAGTCCTATATGGCTACACCTTC. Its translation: CASSLVLYGYTF.

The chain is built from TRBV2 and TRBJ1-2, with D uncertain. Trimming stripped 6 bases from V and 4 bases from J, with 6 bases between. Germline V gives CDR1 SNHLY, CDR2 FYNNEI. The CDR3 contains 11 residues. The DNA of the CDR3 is TGTGCCAGCAGACAAACCTATGGCTACACCTTC. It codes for CASRQTYGYTF.

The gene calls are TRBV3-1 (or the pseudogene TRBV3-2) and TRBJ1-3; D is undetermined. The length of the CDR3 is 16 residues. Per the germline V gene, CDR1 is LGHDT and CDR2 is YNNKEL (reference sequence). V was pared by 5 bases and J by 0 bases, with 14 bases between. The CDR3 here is CASSDGRRSSGNTIYF. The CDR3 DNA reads TGTGCCAGCAGCGACGGACGGAGATCCTCTGGAAACACCATATATTTT.

CDR3 nucleotides: TGTGCCAGCAGTTTTACAGGGATTGGTGGCTACACCTTC. It specifies CASSFTGIGGYTF. The chain joins TRBV6-5 to TRBJ1-2; possibly TRBD1 for D (6 bases). Between the trimmed V and J ends, which lost 4 bases and 7 bases, there was a span of 13 bases. This CDR3 comprises 13 residues. The germline V gene has CDR1 MNHEY and CDR2 SVGAGI.

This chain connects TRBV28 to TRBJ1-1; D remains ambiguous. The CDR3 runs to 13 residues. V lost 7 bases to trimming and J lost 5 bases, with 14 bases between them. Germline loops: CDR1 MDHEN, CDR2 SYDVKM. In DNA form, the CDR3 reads TGTGCCAGCACGAGCGCGGGGAGGACTGAAGCTTTCTTT. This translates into CASTSAGRTEAFF. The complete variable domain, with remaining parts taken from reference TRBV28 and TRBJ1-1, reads DVKVTQSSRYLVKRTGEKVFLECVQDMDHENMFWYRQDPGLGLRLIYFSYDVKMKEKGDIPEGYSVSREKKERFSLILESASTNQTSMYLCASTSAGRTEAFFGQGTRLTVV.

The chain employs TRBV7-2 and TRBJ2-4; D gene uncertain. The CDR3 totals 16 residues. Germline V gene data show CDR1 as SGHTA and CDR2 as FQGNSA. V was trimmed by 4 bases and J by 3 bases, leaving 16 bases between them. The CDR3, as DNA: TGTGCCAGCAGCTCCCGACTCCGAATAGACAAAAACATTCAGTACTTC. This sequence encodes CASSSRLRIDKNIQYF.

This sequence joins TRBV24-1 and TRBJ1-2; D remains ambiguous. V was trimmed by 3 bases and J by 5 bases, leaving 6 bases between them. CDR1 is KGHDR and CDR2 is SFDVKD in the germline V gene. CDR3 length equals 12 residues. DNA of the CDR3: TGTGCCACCAGTGATGGACGGTATGGCTACACCTTC. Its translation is CATSDGRYGYTF.

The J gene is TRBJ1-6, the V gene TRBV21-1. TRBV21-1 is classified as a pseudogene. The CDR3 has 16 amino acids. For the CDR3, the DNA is TGTGCCAGCAGCAAAGCGCTTCCCCTAGGGTCTTCACCCCTCCACTTT. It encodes CASSKALPLGSSPLHF.

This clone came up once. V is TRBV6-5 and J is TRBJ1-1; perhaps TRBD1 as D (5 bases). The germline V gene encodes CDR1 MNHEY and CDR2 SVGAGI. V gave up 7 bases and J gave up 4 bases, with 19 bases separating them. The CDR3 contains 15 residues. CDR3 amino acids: CASTKRGQGGTEAFF. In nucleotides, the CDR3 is TGTGCCAGCACCAAACGAGGGCAGGGTGGCACTGAAGCTTTCTTT.

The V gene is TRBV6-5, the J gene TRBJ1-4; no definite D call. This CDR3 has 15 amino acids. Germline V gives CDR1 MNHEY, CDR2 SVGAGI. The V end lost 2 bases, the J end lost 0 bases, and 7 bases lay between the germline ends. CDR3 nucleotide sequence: TGTGCCAGCAGTTACGACGGAACAACTAATGAAAAACTGTTTTTT. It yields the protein CASSYDGTTNEKLFF.

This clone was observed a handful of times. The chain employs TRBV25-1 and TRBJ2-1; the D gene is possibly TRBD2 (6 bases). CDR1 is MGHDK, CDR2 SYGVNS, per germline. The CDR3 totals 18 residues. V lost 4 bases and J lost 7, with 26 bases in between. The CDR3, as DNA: TGTGCCAGCAGTGCGGAGGGAGTCGGTGTTGGGACGGTGAATGAGCAGTTCTTC. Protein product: CASSAEGVGVGTVNEQFF.

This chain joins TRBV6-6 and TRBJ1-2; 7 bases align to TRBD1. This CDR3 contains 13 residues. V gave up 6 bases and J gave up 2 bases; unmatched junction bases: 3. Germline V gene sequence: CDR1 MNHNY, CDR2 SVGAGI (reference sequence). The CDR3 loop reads CASSPQGNYGYTF. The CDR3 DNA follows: TGTGCCAGCAGCCCACAGGGGAACTATGGCTACACCTTC.

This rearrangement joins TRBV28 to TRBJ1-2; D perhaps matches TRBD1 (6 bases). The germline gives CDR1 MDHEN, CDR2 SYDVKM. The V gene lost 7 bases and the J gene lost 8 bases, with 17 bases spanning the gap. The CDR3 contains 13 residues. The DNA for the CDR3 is TGTGCCAGCACCACTGCAGGGGATGGGGGCTACACCTTC. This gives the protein CASTTAGDGGYTF.

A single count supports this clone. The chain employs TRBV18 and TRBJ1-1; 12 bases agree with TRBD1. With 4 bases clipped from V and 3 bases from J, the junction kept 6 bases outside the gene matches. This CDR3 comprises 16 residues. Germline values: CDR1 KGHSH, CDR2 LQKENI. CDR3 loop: CASSQGQGATDTEAFF. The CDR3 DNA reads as TGTGCCAGCTCACAGGGACAGGGGGCGACGGACACTGAAGCTTTCTTT.

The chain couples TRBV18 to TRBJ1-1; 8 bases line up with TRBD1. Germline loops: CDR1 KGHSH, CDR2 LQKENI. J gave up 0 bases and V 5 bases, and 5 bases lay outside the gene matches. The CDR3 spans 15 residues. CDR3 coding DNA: TGTGCCAGCTCAACCGGACAGGGAATGAACACTGAAGCTTTCTTT. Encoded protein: CASSTGQGMNTEAFF.